This is a list of T cell receptor beta chains from one sample in a study of response to subunit inactivated influenza vaccine. TCRdb itself ran the RT-PCR reads through MiXCR, one entry per CDR3 protein. The table lists hundreds of thousands of distinct CDR3 sequences, approximately 7.6% of them singletons. The input for sequencing was PBMCs from blood, taken around 25 months after vaccination. The receptors stem from a man between 45 and 75 years old who received an inactivated influenza vaccine. CDR3s include the opening cysteine and the closing phenylalanine or tryptophan. A D gene is named only where the DNA matches it firmly. The listing skips clone size in some rows; elsewhere it reads once, few, many or a size class.

v_gene	j_gene	abundance	d_gene	CDR3aa	CDR3nt
TRBV7-9	TRBJ2-1	few	NA	CASSRGGQVFEREQFF	TGTGCCAGCAGCCGTGGGGGGCAGGTTTTCGAGCGGGAGCAGTTCTTC
TRBV20-1	TRBJ2-5	NA	NA	CSAPNRQETQYF	TGCAGTGCGCCTAACCGCCAAGAGACCCAGTACTTC
TRBV4-3	TRBJ2-2	NA	TRBD2	CASSGSGGLTGELFF	TGCGCCAGCTCCGGTAGCGGGGGACTCACCGGGGAGCTGTTTTTT
TRBV29-1	TRBJ2-2	few	NA	CSVGQGGPGELFF	TGCAGCGTAGGACAGGGAGGGCCCGGGGAGCTGTTTTTT
TRBV7-2	TRBJ1-2	NA	NA	CASGAGSKYGYTF	TGTGCCAGTGGGGCGGGGAGTAAATATGGCTACACCTTC
TRBV9	TRBJ2-3	NA	TRBD2	CASSAGTSLTDTQYF	TGTGCCAGCAGCGCCGGGACTAGTCTCACAGATACGCAGTATTTT
TRBV6-1	TRBJ1-5	few	NA	CASRGTYNQPQHF	TGTGCCAGCCGGGGCACTTACAATCAGCCCCAGCATTTT
TRBV5-1	TRBJ1-1	few	TRBD1	CASSSDRELAEAFF	TGCGCCAGCAGCTCGGACAGGGAGCTAGCTGAAGCTTTCTTT
TRBV4-2	TRBJ1-1	NA	TRBD1	CASRQPGGNTEAFF	TGTGCCAGCAGGCAACCAGGGGGGAACACTGAAGCTTTCTTT
TRBV4-2	TRBJ2-3	few	NA	CASSQGAGAQDTQYF	TGTGCCAGCAGCCAAGGGGCGGGGGCTCAGGATACGCAGTATTTT
TRBV20-1	TRBJ2-7	many	NA	CSARGRNTFYEQYF	TGCAGTGCTAGAGGTAGAAACACTTTCTACGAGCAGTACTTC
TRBV12-3/TRBV12-4	TRBJ2-5	NA	TRBD2	CASSPWASGGRGEAQYF	TGTGCCAGCAGCCCCTGGGCTAGCGGGGGAAGGGGGGAGGCCCAGTACTTC
TRBV3-1	TRBJ2-7	few	NA	CASSHLARRNFYEQYF	TGTGCCAGCAGCCATCTCGCCCGCAGAAATTTCTACGAGCAGTACTTC
TRBV3-1	TRBJ2-5	few	NA	CASSPIPWSKRGETQYF	TGTGCCAGCAGCCCGATTCCTTGGTCCAAGAGAGGAGAGACCCAGTACTTC
TRBV15	TRBJ1-5	few	NA	CATSREGGSGQPQHF	TGTGCCACCAGCAGAGAAGGGGGAAGCGGTCAGCCCCAGCATTTT
TRBV29-1	TRBJ1-2	many	NA	CSVEVRVGKYGYTF	TGCAGCGTTGAAGTGAGGGTAGGAAAGTATGGCTACACCTTC
TRBV6-5	TRBJ1-1	many	NA	CASSYGPRGGLTEAFF	TGTGCCAGCAGTTACGGGCCGAGGGGAGGTTTAACTGAAGCTTTCTTT
TRBV12-3/TRBV12-4	TRBJ2-1	many	NA	CASSSSGTLQFF	TGTGCCAGCAGTTCTTCCGGGACTCTGCAGTTCTTC
TRBV20-1	TRBJ2-7	NA	TRBD1	CSATGTGPYEQYF	TGCAGTGCCACCGGGACAGGACCCTACGAGCAGTACTTC
TRBV4-1	TRBJ2-3	many	TRBD2	CASSQDLTSGRAKYF	TGCGCCAGCAGCCAAGATCTGACTAGCGGGAGGGCGAAGTATTTT
TRBV25-1	TRBJ1-1	NA	NA	CASSAVDRAEAFF	TGTGCCAGCAGCGCTGTGGACAGAGCTGAAGCTTTCTTT
TRBV20-1	TRBJ2-5	few	TRBD2	CSARDLGLALETQYF	TGCAGTGCTAGAGACCTGGGACTAGCGTTAGAGACCCAGTACTTC
TRBV12-3/TRBV12-4	TRBJ1-2	many	NA	CASSQGFYGYTF	TGTGCCAGCAGCCAGGGTTTCTATGGCTACACCTTC
TRBV12-3/TRBV12-4	TRBJ2-2	few	NA	CASSLVGDHTGELFF	TGTGCCAGCAGTTTAGTTGGGGACCACACCGGGGAGCTGTTTTTT
TRBV4-3	TRBJ2-3	many	NA	CASSGAGLTDTQYF	TGCGCCTCAAGTGGAGCAGGACTCACAGATACGCAGTATTTT
TRBV20-1	TRBJ2-2	NA	NA	CSARGGKGQRNTGELFF	TGCAGTGCTAGGGGAGGGAAGGGACAGAGGAACACCGGGGAGCTGTTTTTT
TRBV6-1	TRBJ2-1	NA	TRBD2	CASSRTRLDEQFF	TGTGCCAGCAGTAGGACTAGACTAGATGAGCAGTTCTTC
TRBV4-3	TRBJ1-2	many	NA	CASSQKNKISPANYGYTF	TGCGCCAGCAGCCAAAAAAACAAGATAAGTCCGGCAAACTATGGCTACACCTTC
TRBV7-2	TRBJ2-2	NA	NA	CASSFGDERSGELFF	TGTGCCAGCAGCTTCGGGGACGAGCGGTCCGGGGAGCTGTTTTTT
TRBV20-1	TRBJ2-4	NA	TRBD2	CSARIGPAGEFKNIQYF	TGCAGTGCTAGAATCGGGCCAGCGGGGGAATTCAAAAACATTCAGTACTTC
TRBV3-1	TRBJ2-1	NA	TRBD2	CASTPRRGGINEQFF	TGTGCCAGCACCCCCCGGCGGGGGGGTATCAATGAGCAGTTCTTC
TRBV7-9	TRBJ1-2	NA	NA	CASSLDFEGGYTF	TGTGCCAGCAGCTTAGATTTCGAGGGAGGCTACACCTTC
TRBV30	TRBJ2-3	many	TRBD2	CAWSVRAWGRGRTDTQYF	TGTGCCTGGAGTGTGAGAGCGTGGGGGAGGGGTCGCACAGATACGCAGTATTTT
TRBV19	TRBJ1-1	few	NA	CASSSGQTNTEAFF	TGTGCCAGTAGTTCGGGTCAGACGAACACTGAAGCTTTCTTT
TRBV6-2/TRBV6-3	TRBJ2-7	many	TRBD1	CASRTGTGSYEQYF	TGTGCCAGCAGAACCGGGACAGGCTCCTACGAGCAGTACTTC
TRBV9	TRBJ1-6	NA	NA	CASSVGVVNSPLHF	TGTGCCAGCAGCGTAGGTGTGGTTAATTCACCCCTCCACTTT
TRBV7-2	TRBJ1-4	NA	NA	CASSSRTGTNEKLFF	TGTGCCAGCAGCTCCAGGACGGGGACTAATGAAAAACTGTTTTTT
TRBV20-1	TRBJ2-5	few	TRBD2	CSAPGLASQETQYF	TGCAGTGCTCCGGGACTAGCGTCCCAAGAGACCCAGTACTTC
TRBV12-3/TRBV12-4	TRBJ2-3	few	NA	CASRYSGGTDTQYF	TGTGCCAGCAGATATAGCGGAGGCACAGATACGCAGTATTTT
TRBV7-6	TRBJ2-5	NA	NA	CASSLFTSRETQYF	TGTGCCAGCAGCTTATTTACTAGCCGGGAGACCCAGTACTTC
TRBV30	TRBJ2-2	few	NA	CAWSVKGSAGELFF	TGTGCCTGGAGTGTAAAAGGGTCGGCCGGGGAGCTGTTTTTT
TRBV25-1	TRBJ1-2	many	NA	CASSEYSGSGYTF	TGTGCCAGCAGTGAATATTCAGGGAGTGGCTACACCTTC
TRBV5-1	TRBJ2-3	many	TRBD2	CASSVGSGRNADTQYF	TGCGCCAGCAGCGTCGGTAGCGGGAGAAACGCGGATACGCAGTATTTT
TRBV6-2/TRBV6-3	TRBJ2-3	few	TRBD2	CASSQPRTSGVDTQYF	TGTGCCAGCAGCCAACCCCGGACTAGCGGGGTGGATACGCAGTATTTT
TRBV29-1	TRBJ2-7	NA	NA	CSVGAGEGYEQYF	TGCAGCGTTGGGGCAGGGGAGGGTTACGAGCAGTACTTC
TRBV18	TRBJ2-2	few	TRBD1	CASSPEDRATGELFF	TGTGCCAGCTCACCAGAAGACAGGGCCACCGGGGAGCTGTTTTTT